Listed below are T cell receptor beta chains from one sample, sequenced in a study of T cell responses to AZD1222 COVID-19 vaccine. Repertoires were generated with immunoSEQ multiplex PCR, while TCRdb's copy carries only in-frame clones and drops some. The sample shows about 84,000 clones, about 93% of them seen only once. The sequences come from peripheral blood, collected 28 days after the second AZD1222 dose. The receptors here all came from an adult who received the AZD1222 COVID-19 vaccine. The CDR3 runs from the conserved cysteine through the conserved F or W. The order of the fields is J gene, V gene, CDR3 protein.

J: TRBJ1-6; V: TRBV3-1/TRBV3-2; CDR3: CASSLRGGGNSPLHF
J: TRBJ1-3; V: TRBV28; CDR3: CASSSVPRNTIYF
J: TRBJ1-6; V: TRBV28; CDR3: CASSLINHNSPLHF
J: TRBJ1-5; V: TRBV6-5; CDR3: CASSPREVSNQPQHF
J: TRBJ2-2; V: TRBV6-2/TRBV6-3; CDR3: CASSRSGLARTGELFF
J: TRBJ1-2; V: TRBV7-9; CDR3: CASRLGDGYTF
J: TRBJ2-2; V: TRBV3-1/TRBV3-2; CDR3: CASTPGVSGELFF
J: TRBJ1-6; V: TRBV18; CDR3: CATGAGLNSPLHF
J: TRBJ1-5; V: TRBV7-9; CDR3: CASSQGLGDSNQPQHF
J: TRBJ2-1; V: TRBV11-2; CDR3: CASSLEFGVMSTNEQFF
J: TRBJ2-7; V: TRBV20-1; CDR3: CSARDRAGYEQYF
J: TRBJ1-1; V: TRBV29-1; CDR3: CSADRENTEAFF
J: TRBJ2-4; V: TRBV2; CDR3: CASRRLAGGAVAKNIQYF
J: TRBJ1-1; V: TRBV11-2; CDR3: CASSFSENTEAFF
J: TRBJ2-2; V: TRBV7-8; CDR3: CASSSARHRTGELFF
J: TRBJ1-1; V: TRBV6-2/TRBV6-3; CDR3: CASSSGQGVPNTEAFF
J: TRBJ1-2; V: TRBV5-1; CDR3: CASSLDQGSYGYTF
J: TRBJ2-3; V: TRBV5-1; CDR3: CASTRGEPTDTQYF
J: TRBJ1-1; V: TRBV7-2; CDR3: CASSFGDRLVTVEAFF
J: TRBJ2-7; V: TRBV7-9; CDR3: CASSLIHEQYF
J: TRBJ1-6; V: TRBV2; CDR3: CASATWTGSRSPLHF
J: TRBJ1-1; V: TRBV6-6; CDR3: CASSYGQLNTEAFF
J: TRBJ1-5; V: TRBV29-1; CDR3: CSVQVGTGGDQPQHF
J: TRBJ1-2; V: TRBV19; CDR3: CASSISPGDGYTF